This TCR beta chain was sequenced for a study of T cell responses to AZD1222 COVID-19 vaccine. Findings of the study overall: Only after the peak T cell response were repertoires sampled.

Assay used: immunoSEQ multiplex PCR; TCRdb lists only in-frame clones, some missing. The data hold 110,000 to 150,000 clones, with roughly 92% observed a single time. The CDR3 totals 13 residues. Between the trimmed V and J ends, which lost 2 bases and 4 bases, there was a span of 9 bases. Looked up from germline, CDR1 is SGHRS and CDR2 is YFSETQ. Concerning this clone itself: The antigen is undetermined.

The specimen comprised peripheral blood, sampled on day 0 of AZD1222 vaccination. The chain has TRBV5-1 and TRBJ1-1; D is uncertain. This receptor was obtained from an adult in good health. The CDR3 loop reads CASSFKEGTEAFF. The DNA for the CDR3 is TGCGCCAGCAGCTTTAAGGAGGGCACTGAAGCTTTCTTT. Combining the CDR3 with reference TRBV5-1 and TRBJ1-1 gives the whole variable domain KAGVTQTPRYLIKTRGQQVTLSCSPISGHRSVSWYQQTPGQGLQFLFEYFSETQRNKGNFPGRFSGRQFSNSRSEMNVSTLELGDSALYLCASSFKEGTEAFFGQGTRLTVV.